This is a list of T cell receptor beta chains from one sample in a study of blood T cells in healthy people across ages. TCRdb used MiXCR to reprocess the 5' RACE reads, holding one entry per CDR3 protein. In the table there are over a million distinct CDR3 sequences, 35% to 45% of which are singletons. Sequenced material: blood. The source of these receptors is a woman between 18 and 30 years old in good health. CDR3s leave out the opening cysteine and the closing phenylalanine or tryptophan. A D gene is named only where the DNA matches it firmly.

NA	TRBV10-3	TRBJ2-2	AISEGTINTGELF
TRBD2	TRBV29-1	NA	SVEGGTSESYNEQY
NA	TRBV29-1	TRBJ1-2	SVEVGGSKVGGYT
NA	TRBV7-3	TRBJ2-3	ASSPPGQADTQY
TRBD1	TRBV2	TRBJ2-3	ASSLTGVTTDTQY
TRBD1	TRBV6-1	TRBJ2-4	ASSEAPGTGYEQY
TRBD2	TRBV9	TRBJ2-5	ASSVGPIGLAGAQETQY
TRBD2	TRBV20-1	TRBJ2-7	SARTLAGTNYEQY
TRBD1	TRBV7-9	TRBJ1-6	ASSEIGTGTSPLH
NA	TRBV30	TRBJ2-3	AWSVLRGPPDTQY
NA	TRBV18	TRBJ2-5	ASSPATQETQY
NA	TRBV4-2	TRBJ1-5	ASSQERGGNQPQH
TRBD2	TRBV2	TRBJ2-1	ASRGGLANEQF
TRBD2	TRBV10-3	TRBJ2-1	AISESRGLAALNAF
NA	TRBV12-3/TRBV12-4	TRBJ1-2	ASSRGQGYT
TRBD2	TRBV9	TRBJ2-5	ASSGREGQY